The present T cell receptor (beta chain) was sequenced within a study of cytomegalovirus exposure and HLA in healthy donors. Data came from immunoSEQ multiplex PCR; TCRdb stores just in-frame clones and leaves some out. The sample has about 360,000 clones, 80% to 90% seen once. Unmatched junction bases numbered 6, after V lost 4 bases and J lost 3 bases. The CDR3 is 15 amino acids. Germline CDR1 is MDHEN and CDR2 is SYDVKM. The source is a woman between 18 and 29 years old in good health and CMV-seronegative. The sequencing sample was made of PBMCs. The chain joins TRBV28 to TRBJ2-7; 10 nucleotides agree with TRBD2. The chain's CDR3 is CASSSRTSGIYEQYF. CDR3 bases: TGTGCCAGCAGTTCGAGGACTAGCGGAATCTACGAGCAGTACTTC.